The clone carrying this TCR beta chain was seen only a few times. Antigen specificity is unknown. Germline CDR1 reads LGHDT; CDR2 reads YNNKEL (reference sequence). The CDR3 extends over 14 amino acids. V was shortened by 0 bases and J by 9 bases, with 14 bases between the two germline ends. This entry comes from a study of Ad26.COV2.S vaccination and SARS-CoV-2 variants. Overall study findings and caveats: TCR breadth and depth estimates may have understated total T cell responses.

Sequenced by immunoSEQ multiplex PCR; TCRdb stores in-frame clones only, minus some. The data hold more than 250,000 clones, with approximately 87% observed a single time. The treatment: roughly 19 received Ad26.COV2.S at low or high dose, single or two shots; 5 received placebo; per-sample allocation not given. Collection of samples fell on day 63 after the first vaccine or placebo injection. The sequencing used peripheral blood, collected in a trial of Ad26.COV2.S vaccine versus placebo. The clonotype originates from a person between 18 and 59 years old who received the Ad26.COV2.S COVID-19 vaccine or a placebo. This sequence joins TRBV3-1 (or the pseudogene TRBV3-2) and TRBJ1-1; possibly TRBD1 for D (6 bases). The CDR3 sequence is CASSQDLTGQKAFF. The CDR3, as DNA: TGTGCCAGCAGCCAAGATTTGACAGGCCAAAAAGCTTTCTTT.